This TCR beta chain originates from a study of T cells in narcolepsy. Concerning this clone itself: What it recognizes is unknown.

CDR1 and CDR2 from the germline V gene are PRHDT and FYEKMQ (reference sequence). CDR3 length: 15 amino acids. Trimming took 1 base from V and 6 from J, leaving 14 bases between them. Whole-study results and caveats: In some patient and control memory CD4+ samples, autoreactive clones were absent. Healthy controls reportedly lacked the autoreactive clonotypes serially found in patients' blood. Comparing one patient's CSF and blood CD4+ clonotypes highlighted HCRT- and TRIB2-specific autoreactive clonotypes.

Clones were sequenced by immunoSEQ multiplex PCR, and TCRdb holds only the in-frame ones, with some missing. The sample includes over 9,000 clones, 85% to 95% seen only once; the top ten take 0.9% to 1.3%. The chain uses TRBV13 and TRBJ2-3; perhaps TRBD1 as D (7 bases). The sequenced sample consisted of CD45RA- memory CD4+ T cells from PBMCs. This receptor was obtained from a human donor with narcolepsy. The CDR3 nucleotides are TGTGCCAGCAGCTTAGATCGCAGGGGGAGGGATACGCAGTATTTT. Translated, it gives CASSLDRRGRDTQYF.